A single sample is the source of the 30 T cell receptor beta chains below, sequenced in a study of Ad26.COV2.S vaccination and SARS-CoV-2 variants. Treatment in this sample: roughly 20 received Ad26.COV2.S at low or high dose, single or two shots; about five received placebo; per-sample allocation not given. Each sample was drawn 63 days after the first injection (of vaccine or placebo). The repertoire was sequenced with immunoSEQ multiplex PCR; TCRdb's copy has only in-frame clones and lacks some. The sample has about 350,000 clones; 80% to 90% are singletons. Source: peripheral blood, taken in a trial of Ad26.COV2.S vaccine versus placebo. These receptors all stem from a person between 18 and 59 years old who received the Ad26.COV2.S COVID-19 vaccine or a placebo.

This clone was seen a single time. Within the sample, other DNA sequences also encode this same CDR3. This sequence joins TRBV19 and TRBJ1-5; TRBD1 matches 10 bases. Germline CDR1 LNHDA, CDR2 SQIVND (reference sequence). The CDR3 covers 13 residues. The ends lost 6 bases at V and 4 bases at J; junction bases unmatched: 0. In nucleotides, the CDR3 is TGTGCCAGTAGGGGACAGGGGAATCAGCCCCAGCATTTT. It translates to CASRGQGNQPQHF.

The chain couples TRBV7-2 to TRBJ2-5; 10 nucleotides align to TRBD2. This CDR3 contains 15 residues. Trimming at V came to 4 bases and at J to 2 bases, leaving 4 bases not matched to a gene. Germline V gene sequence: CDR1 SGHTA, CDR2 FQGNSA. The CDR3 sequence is CASSSLLAGQETQYF. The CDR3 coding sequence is TGTGCCAGCAGCTCCCTACTAGCGGGGCAAGAGACCCAGTACTTC. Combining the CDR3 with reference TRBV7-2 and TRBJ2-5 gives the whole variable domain GAGVSQSPSNKVTEKGKDVELRCDPISGHTALYWYRQSLGQGLEFLIYFQGNSAPDKSGLPSDRFSAERTGGSVSTLTIQRTQQEDSAVYLCASSSLLAGQETQYFGPGTRLLVL.

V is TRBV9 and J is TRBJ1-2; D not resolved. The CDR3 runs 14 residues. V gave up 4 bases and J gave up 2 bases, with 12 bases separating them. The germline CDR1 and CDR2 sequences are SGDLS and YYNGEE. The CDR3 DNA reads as TGTGCCAGCAGCCCCGGACCGGCCAACTATGGCTACACCTTC. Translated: CASSPGPANYGYTF.

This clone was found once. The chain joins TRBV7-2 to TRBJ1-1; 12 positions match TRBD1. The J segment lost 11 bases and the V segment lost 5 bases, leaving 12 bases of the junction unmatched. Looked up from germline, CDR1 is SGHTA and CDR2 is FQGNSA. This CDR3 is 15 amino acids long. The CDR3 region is CASSLQGQGAPVAFF. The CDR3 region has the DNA TGTGCCAGCAGCCTCCAGGGACAGGGGGCGCCGGTGGCTTTCTTT.

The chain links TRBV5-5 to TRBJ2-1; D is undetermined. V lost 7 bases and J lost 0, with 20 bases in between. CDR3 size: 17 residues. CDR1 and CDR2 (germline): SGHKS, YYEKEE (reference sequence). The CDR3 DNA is TGTGCCAGCCAACACAACGGAGCGAGTAGCTCCTACAATGAGCAGTTCTTC. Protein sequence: CASQHNGASSSYNEQFF.

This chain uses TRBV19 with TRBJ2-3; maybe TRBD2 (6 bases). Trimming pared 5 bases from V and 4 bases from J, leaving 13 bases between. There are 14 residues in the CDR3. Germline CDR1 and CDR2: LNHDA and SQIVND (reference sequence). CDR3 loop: CASSDGGSADTQYF. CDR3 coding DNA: TGTGCCAGTAGTGACGGGGGTTCGGCAGATACGCAGTATTTT.

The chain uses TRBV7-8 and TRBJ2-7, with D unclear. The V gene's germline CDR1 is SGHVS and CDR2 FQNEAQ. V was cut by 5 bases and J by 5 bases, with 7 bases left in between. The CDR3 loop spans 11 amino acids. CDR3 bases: TGTGCCAGCAGCCCAGGAAACGAGCAGTACTTC. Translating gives CASSPGNEQYF.

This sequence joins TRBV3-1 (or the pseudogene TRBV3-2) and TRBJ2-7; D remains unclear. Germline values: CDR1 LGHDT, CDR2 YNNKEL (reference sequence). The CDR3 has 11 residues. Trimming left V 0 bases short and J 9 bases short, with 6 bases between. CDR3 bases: TGTGCCAGCAGCCAAGATCATGTGCAGTACTTC. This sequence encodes CASSQDHVQYF.

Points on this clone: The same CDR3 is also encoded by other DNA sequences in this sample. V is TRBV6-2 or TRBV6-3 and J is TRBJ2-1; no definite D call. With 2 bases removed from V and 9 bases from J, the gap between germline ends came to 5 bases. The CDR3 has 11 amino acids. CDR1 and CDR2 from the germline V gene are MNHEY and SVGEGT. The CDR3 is CASSYPGEQFF. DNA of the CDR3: TGTGCCAGCAGTTACCCGGGTGAGCAGTTCTTC.

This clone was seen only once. The CDR3 DNA sequence: TGTGCCTGGAGTCACACCACAGGCGGAAACACTGAAGCTTTCTTT. It yields the protein CAWSHTTGGNTEAFF. The V gene is TRBV30, the J gene TRBJ1-1; weak D call: TRBD1 (5 bases). The V gene lost 2 bases and the J gene lost 2 bases, with 15 bases spanning the gap. This CDR3 spans 15 amino acids. CDR1 and CDR2 (germline): GTSNPN, SVGIG (reference sequence).

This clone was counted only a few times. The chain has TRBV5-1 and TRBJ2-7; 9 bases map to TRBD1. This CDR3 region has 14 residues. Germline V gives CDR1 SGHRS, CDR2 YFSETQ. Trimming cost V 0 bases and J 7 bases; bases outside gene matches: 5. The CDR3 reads CASSLVGQGGEQYF. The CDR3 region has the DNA TGCGCCAGCAGCTTGGTGGGACAGGGTGGTGAGCAGTACTTC.

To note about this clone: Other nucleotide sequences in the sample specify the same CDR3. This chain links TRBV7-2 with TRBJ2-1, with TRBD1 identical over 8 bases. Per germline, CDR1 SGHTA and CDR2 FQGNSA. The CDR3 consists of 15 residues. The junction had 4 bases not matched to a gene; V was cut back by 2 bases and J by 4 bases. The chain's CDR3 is CASSLSRDRYNEQFF. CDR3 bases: TGTGCCAGCAGCTTATCCAGGGACAGGTACAATGAGCAGTTCTTC.

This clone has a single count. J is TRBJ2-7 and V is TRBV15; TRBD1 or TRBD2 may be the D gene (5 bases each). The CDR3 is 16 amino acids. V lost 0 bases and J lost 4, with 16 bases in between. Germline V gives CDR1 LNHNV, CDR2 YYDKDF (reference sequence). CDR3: CATSRDRKGRKYEQYF. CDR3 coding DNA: TGTGCCACCAGCAGAGATAGGAAGGGACGAAAGTACGAGCAGTACTTC.

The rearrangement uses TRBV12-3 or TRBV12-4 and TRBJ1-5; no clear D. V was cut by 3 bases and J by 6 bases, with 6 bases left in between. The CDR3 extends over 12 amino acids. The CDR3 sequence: CASSFSRQPQHF. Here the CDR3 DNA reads TGTGCCAGCAGTTTTTCTCGTCAGCCCCAGCATTTT.

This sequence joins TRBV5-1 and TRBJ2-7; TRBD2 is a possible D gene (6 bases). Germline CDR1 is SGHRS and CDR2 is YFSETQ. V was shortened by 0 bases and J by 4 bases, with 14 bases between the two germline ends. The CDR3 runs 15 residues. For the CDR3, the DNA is TGCGCCAGCAGCTTGGCCGGAGGGGCGGAGTACGAGCAGTACTTC. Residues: CASSLAGGAEYEQYF.

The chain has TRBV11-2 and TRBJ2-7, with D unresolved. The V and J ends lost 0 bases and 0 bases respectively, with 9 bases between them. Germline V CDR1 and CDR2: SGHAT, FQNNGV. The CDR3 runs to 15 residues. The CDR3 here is CASSLEGSASYEQYF. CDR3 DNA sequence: TGTGCCAGCAGCTTAGAGGGCAGCGCCTCCTACGAGCAGTACTTC. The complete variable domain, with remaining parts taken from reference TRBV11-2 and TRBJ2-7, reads EAGVAQSPRYKIIEKRQSVAFWCNPISGHATLYWYQQILGQGPKLLIQFQNNGVVDDSQLPKDRFSAERLKGVDSTLKIQPAKLEDSAVYLCASSLEGSASYEQYFGPGTRLTVT.

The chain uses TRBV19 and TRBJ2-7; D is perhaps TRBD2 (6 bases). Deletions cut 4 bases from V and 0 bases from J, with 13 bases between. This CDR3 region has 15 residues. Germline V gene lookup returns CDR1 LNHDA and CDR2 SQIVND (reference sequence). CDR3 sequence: CASSTNGLTSYEQYF. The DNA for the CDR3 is TGTGCCAGTAGTACAAACGGACTAACCTCCTACGAGCAGTACTTC.

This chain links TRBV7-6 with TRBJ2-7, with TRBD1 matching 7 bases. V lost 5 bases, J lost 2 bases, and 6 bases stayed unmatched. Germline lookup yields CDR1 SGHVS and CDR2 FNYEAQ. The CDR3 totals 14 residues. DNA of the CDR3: TGTGCCAGCAGCGACTTCCAGGGGGCCTACGAGCAGTACTTC. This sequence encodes CASSDFQGAYEQYF.

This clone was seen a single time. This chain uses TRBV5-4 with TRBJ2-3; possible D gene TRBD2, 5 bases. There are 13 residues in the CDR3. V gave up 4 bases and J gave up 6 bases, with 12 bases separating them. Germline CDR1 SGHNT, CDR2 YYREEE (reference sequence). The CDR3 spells CASSPASSDTQYF. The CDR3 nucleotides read TGTGCCAGCAGCCCAGCTAGCTCCGATACGCAGTATTTT. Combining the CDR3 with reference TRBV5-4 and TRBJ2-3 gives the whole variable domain ETGVTQSPTHLIKTRGQQVTLRCSSQSGHNTVSWYQQALGQGPQFIFQYYREEENGRGNFPPRFSGLQFPNYSSELNVNALELDDSALYLCASSPASSDTQYFGPGTRLTVL.

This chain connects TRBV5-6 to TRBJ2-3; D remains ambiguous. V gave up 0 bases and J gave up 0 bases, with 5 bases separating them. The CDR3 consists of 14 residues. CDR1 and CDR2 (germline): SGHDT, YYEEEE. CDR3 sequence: CASSLVPSTDTQYF. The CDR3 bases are TGTGCCAGCAGCTTGGTCCCGAGCACAGATACGCAGTATTTT. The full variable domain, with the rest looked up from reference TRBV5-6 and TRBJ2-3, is DAGVTQSPTHLIKTRGQQVTLRCSPKSGHDTVSWYQQALGQGPQFIFQYYEEEERQRGNFPDRFSGHQFPNYSSELNVNALLLGDSALYLCASSLVPSTDTQYFGPGTRLTVL.

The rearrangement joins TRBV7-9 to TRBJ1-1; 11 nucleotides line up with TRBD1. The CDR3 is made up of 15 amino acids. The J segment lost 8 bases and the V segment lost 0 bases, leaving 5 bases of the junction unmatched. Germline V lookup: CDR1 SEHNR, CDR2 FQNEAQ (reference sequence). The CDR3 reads CASSLADRGLLEAFF. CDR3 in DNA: TGTGCCAGCAGCTTAGCGGACAGGGGGCTCCTCGAAGCTTTCTTT.

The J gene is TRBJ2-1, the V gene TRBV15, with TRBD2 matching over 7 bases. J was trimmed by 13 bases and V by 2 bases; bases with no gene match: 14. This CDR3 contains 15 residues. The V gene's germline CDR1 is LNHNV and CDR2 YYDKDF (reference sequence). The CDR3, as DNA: TGTGCCACCAGCAGATTGCCGGGACTAAACTTAGGACAGTTCTTC. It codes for CATSRLPGLNLGQFF.

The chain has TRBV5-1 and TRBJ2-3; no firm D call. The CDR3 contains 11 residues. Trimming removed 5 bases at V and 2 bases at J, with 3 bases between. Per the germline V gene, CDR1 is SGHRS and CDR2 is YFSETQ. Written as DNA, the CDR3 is TGCGCCAGCAGGGACACAGATACGCAGTATTTT. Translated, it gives CASRDTDTQYF.

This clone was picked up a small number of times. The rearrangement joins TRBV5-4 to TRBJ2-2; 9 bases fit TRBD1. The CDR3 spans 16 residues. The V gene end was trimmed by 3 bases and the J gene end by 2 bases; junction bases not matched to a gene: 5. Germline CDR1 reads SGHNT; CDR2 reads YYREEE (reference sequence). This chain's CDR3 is CASSWGGQGNTGELFF. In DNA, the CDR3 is TGTGCCAGCAGCTGGGGGGGACAGGGAAACACCGGGGAGCTGTTTTTT. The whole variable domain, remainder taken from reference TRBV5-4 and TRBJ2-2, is ETGVTQSPTHLIKTRGQQVTLRCSSQSGHNTVSWYQQALGQGPQFIFQYYREEENGRGNFPPRFSGLQFPNYSSELNVNALELDDSALYLCASSWGGQGNTGELFFGEGSRLTVL.

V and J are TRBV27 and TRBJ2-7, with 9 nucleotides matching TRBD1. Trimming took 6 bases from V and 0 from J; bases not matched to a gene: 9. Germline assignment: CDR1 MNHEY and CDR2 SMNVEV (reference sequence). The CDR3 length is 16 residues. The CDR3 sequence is CASRYSGTGSSYEQYF. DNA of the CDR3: TGTGCCAGCAGATACTCCGGGACAGGGAGCTCCTACGAGCAGTACTTC.

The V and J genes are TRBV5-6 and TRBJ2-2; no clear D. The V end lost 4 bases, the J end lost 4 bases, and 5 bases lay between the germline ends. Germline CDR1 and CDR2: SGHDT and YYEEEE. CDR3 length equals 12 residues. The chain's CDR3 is CASSAGTGELFF. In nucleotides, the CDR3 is TGTGCCAGCAGCGCTGGCACCGGGGAGCTGTTTTTT.

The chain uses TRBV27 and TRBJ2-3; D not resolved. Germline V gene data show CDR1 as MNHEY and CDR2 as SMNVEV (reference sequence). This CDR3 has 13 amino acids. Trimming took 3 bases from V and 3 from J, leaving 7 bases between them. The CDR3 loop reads CASSFRSTDTQYF. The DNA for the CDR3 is TGTGCCAGCAGTTTCAGATCGACAGATACGCAGTATTTT.

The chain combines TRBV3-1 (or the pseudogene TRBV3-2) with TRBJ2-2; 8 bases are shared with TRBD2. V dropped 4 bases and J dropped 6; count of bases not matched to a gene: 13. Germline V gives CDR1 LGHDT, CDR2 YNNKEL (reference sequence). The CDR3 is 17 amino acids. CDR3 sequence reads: CASSPGARTSSAGELFF. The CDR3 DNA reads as TGTGCCAGCAGCCCCGGCGCTCGGACTAGCTCTGCCGGGGAGCTGTTTTTT.

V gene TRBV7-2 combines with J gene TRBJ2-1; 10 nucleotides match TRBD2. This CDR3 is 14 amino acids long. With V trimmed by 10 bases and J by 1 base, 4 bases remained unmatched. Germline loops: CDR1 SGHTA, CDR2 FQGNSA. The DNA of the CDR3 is TGTGCCACCGGAGCGGGAGGGTCCTACAATGAGCAGTTCTTC. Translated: CATGAGGSYNEQFF.

This CDR3 is CASSWTLSNTGELFF. Here the CDR3 DNA reads TGTGCCAGCAGCTGGACCCTTTCGAACACCGGGGAGCTGTTTTTT. J is TRBJ2-2 and V is TRBV11-2, with D hard to call. This CDR3 contains 15 residues. CDR1 and CDR2 from the germline V gene are SGHAT and FQNNGV. V lost 4 bases and J lost 0, with 9 bases in between.